The rows below give T cell receptor beta chains drawn from one sample of a study of circulating CD8 cells and anti-PD-1 response in melanoma. TCRdb reprocessed the reads via MiXCR and lists one record per CDR3 protein. The sample includes some 2,500 distinct CDR3 sequences, roughly 8.6% of them seen just once. Sequences were derived from CD8+ T cells from PBMCs, sampled at baseline or after one month of anti-PD-1 therapy (not recorded which). The receptor source for this set is a human donor with melanoma. Each CDR3 is given with its conserved first and last residue. Fields, in order: CDR3 protein, CDR3 DNA, clone size, J gene, D gene, V gene. A D gene is named only where the DNA matches it firmly. Size tells how often a clone was seen (once, few, many) or the class of an expanded clone, and some rows leave it out.

CASSLERGHGYTF,TGTGCCAGCAGCTTAGAACGCGGCCATGGCTACACCTTC,medium-sized,TRBJ1-2,-,TRBV7-9
CAWSDTGSNEKLFF,TGTGCCTGGAGTGACACAGGGAGTAATGAAAAACTGTTTTTT,medium-sized,TRBJ1-4,-,TRBV30
CASSLDPGWTPLHF,TGTGCCAGCAGCTTAGATCCGGGTTGGACACCTCTCCACTTT,medium-sized,TRBJ1-6,-,TRBV7-2
CASSQDLGVNTEAFF,TGCGCCAGCAGCCAAGATTTAGGGGTGAACACTGAAGCTTTCTTT,medium-sized,TRBJ1-1,-,TRBV4-1
CASSPRTSGVYNEQFF,TGTGCCAGCAGCCCTCGGACTAGCGGGGTCTACAATGAGCAGTTCTTC,medium-sized,TRBJ2-1,TRBD2,TRBV7-2
CASSEALGQAANYGYTF,TGTGCCAGCAGTGAAGCGCTGGGGCAGGCAGCTAACTATGGCTACACCTTC,medium-sized,TRBJ1-2,-,TRBV2
CASSLVGGSDEQYF,TGTGCCAGCAGCTTAGTGGGGGGCTCCGACGAGCAGTACTTC,few,TRBJ2-7,-,TRBV7-3
CASSPTGDTQYF,TGTGCCAGTAGTCCGACAGGAGATACGCAGTATTTT,medium-sized,TRBJ2-3,-,TRBV19
CASSHGRWEQNDQPQHF,TGTGCCAGCAGTCACGGCCGCTGGGAACAGAACGATCAGCCCCAGCATTTT,medium-sized,TRBJ1-5,-,TRBV27
CASSFGGNTEAFF,TGTGCCAGCAGTTTCGGGGGCAACACTGAAGCTTTCTTT,medium-sized,TRBJ1-1,-,TRBV27
CASSFDYPDEQFF,TGTGCCAGCAGTTTCGATTACCCCGATGAGCAGTTCTTC,medium-sized,TRBJ2-1,-,TRBV12-3/TRBV12-4
CASSLSGGGIFEQYF,TGTGCCAGCAGTTTATCTGGCGGGGGGATATTCGAGCAGTACTTC,medium-sized,TRBJ2-7,TRBD2,TRBV27
CASSATGTGNSPLHF,TGTGCCAGCAGCGCTACCGGGACAGGAAATTCACCCCTCCACTTT,medium-sized,TRBJ1-6,TRBD1,TRBV9
CASSIDSPPRYGYTF,TGTGCCAGTAGTATAGACAGTCCCCCGCGCTATGGCTACACCTTC,-,TRBJ1-2,-,TRBV19
CSVTPGQNYEQYF,TGCAGCGTGACTCCGGGACAGAACTACGAGCAGTACTTC,medium-sized,TRBJ2-7,TRBD1,TRBV29-1
CASRTIGTGKNTGELFF,TGTGCCAGCAGAACGATAGGGACAGGGAAAAACACCGGGGAGCTGTTTTTT,-,TRBJ2-2,TRBD1,TRBV28
CASSIPASGGTGELFF,TGTGCCAGTAGTATTCCGGCTAGCGGGGGGACCGGGGAGCTGTTTTTT,medium-sized,TRBJ2-2,TRBD2,TRBV19
CASRHTTGGTNEKLFF,TGTGCCAGCAGACATACGACAGGGGGAACTAATGAAAAACTGTTTTTT,medium-sized,TRBJ1-4,TRBD1,TRBV7-6
CASSVSLAGFTDTQYF,TGTGCCAGCAGCGTTAGCCTAGCGGGGTTCACAGATACGCAGTATTTT,medium-sized,TRBJ2-3,TRBD2,TRBV9
CASRRGGAYNEQFF,TGTGCCAGTCGCCGCGGGGGGGCCTACAATGAGCAGTTCTTC,medium-sized,TRBJ2-1,TRBD2,TRBV27
CASSPGDETQYF,TGTGCCAGCAGCCCGGGGGACGAGACCCAGTACTTC,medium-sized,TRBJ2-5,-,TRBV7-3
CASSWADTQYF,TGTGCCAGTAGTTGGGCAGATACGCAGTATTTT,few,TRBJ2-3,-,TRBV19
CASTAQTSHYEQYF,TGTGCCAGCACGGCGCAGACGAGTCACTACGAGCAGTACTTC,medium-sized,TRBJ2-7,-,TRBV7-2